A selection of T cell receptor beta chains follows, all from one sample in a study of T-cell memory formation after mild COVID-19. TCRdb reprocessed the 5' RACE reads via MiXCR and lists one record per CDR3 protein. The sample lists about 340,000 distinct CDR3 sequences; roughly 15% were seen once. The material sequenced was PBMCs or a T cell subset sorted from them (not recorded which). The source is a man younger than 35 who had mild COVID-19 (a few samples of this study predate the infection). Cell type and time point are not known. The CDR3 runs from the conserved cysteine through the conserved F or W. A D gene is named only where the DNA matches it firmly. Some rows have no size entry. The others give once, few or many, or a class for an expanded clone.

TRBJ2-5 | NA | NA | 15 | TRBV7-8 | CASSFRSPRAETQYF | TGTGCCAGCAGCTTCCGTTCGCCCAGGGCAGAGACCCAGTACTTC
TRBJ2-3 | NA | NA | 14 | TRBV7-6 | CASSLAGTGDTQYF | TGTGCCAGCAGCTTAGCTGGAACCGGGGATACGCAGTATTTT
TRBJ1-2 | TRBD1 | NA | 15 | TRBV7-2 | CASSLGTGRVYGYTF | TGTGCCAGCAGCCTCGGGACAGGGAGGGTCTATGGCTACACCTTC
TRBJ2-7 | NA | NA | 13 | TRBV20-1 | CSARGAESYEQYF | TGCAGTGCTAGGGGAGCGGAATCCTACGAGCAGTACTTC
TRBJ2-2 | NA | NA | 15 | TRBV9 | CASSGDIRNTGELFF | TGTGCCAGCAGCGGGGACATCCGGAACACCGGGGAGCTGTTTTTT
TRBJ2-1 | TRBD2 | few | 13 | TRBV4-3 | CASKREGSHEQFF | TGCGCCAGTAAAAGGGAGGGGAGCCATGAGCAGTTCTTC
TRBJ1-4 | NA | few | 15 | TRBV6-6 | CASGHLGAPNEKLFF | TGTGCCAGCGGCCACTTGGGGGCTCCTAATGAAAAACTGTTTTTT
TRBJ2-5 | TRBD2 | NA | 15 | TRBV14 | CASSPARGVRETQYF | TGTGCCAGCAGCCCCGCCCGGGGGGTGCGAGAGACCCAGTACTTC
TRBJ2-5 | NA | NA | 15 | TRBV5-1 | CASTSPEARQETQYF | TGCGCCAGCACCTCCCCGGAGGCCAGACAAGAGACCCAGTACTTC
TRBJ1-1 | NA | NA | 15 | TRBV5-1 | CASSLSWAGAREAFF | TGCGCCAGCAGCTTGTCTTGGGCTGGAGCGCGCGAAGCTTTCTTT
TRBJ2-1 | NA | NA | 16 | TRBV28 | CASSSNRRGSYNEQFF | TGTGCCAGCAGTTCAAATAGAAGGGGTTCCTACAATGAGCAGTTCTTC
TRBJ1-2 | NA | NA | 16 | TRBV6-5 | CASSYSGRGPDYGYTF | TGTGCCAGCAGTTACTCAGGCAGGGGCCCTGACTATGGCTACACCTTC
TRBJ2-1 | TRBD2 | few | 14 | TRBV6-5 | CASSMERGGNEQFF | TGTGCCAGCAGCATGGAGCGGGGGGGAAATGAGCAGTTCTTC
TRBJ2-7 | TRBD2 | NA | 15 | TRBV4-3 | CASSQAGTSGYEQYF | TGCGCCAGCAGCCAAGCCGGGACTAGCGGTTACGAGCAGTACTTC
TRBJ2-5 | TRBD2 | many | 14 | TRBV19 | CASGTSFYQETQYF | TGTGCCAGTGGGACTAGCTTCTACCAAGAGACCCAGTACTTC
TRBJ2-7 | TRBD1 | few | 15 | TRBV7-9 | CASSETGASPYEQYF | TGTGCCAGCAGCGAAACAGGGGCTAGTCCCTACGAGCAGTACTTC
TRBJ2-6 | NA | NA | 17 | TRBV4-2 | CASSQEQGFSGANVLTF | TGTGCCAGCAGCCAAGAACAGGGCTTCTCTGGGGCCAACGTCCTGACTTTC
TRBJ1-4 | NA | few | 15 | TRBV19 | CASSPLGAAEEKLFF | TGTGCCAGTAGTCCCCTAGGGGCTGCGGAAGAAAAACTGTTTTTT
TRBJ1-5 | NA | few | 15 | TRBV3-1 | CASSQERTPNQPQHF | TGTGCCAGCAGCCAAGAGAGGACACCGAATCAGCCCCAGCATTTT
TRBJ2-3 | TRBD2 | NA | 14 | TRBV2 | CARGREGRTDTQYF | TGTGCCAGAGGTAGGGAGGGAAGGACAGATACGCAGTATTTT
TRBJ1-5 | TRBD1 | few | 21 | TRBV4-1 | CASSQLLRTGKEGNSNQPQHF | TGCGCCAGCAGCCAACTATTGAGGACAGGGAAGGAAGGGAATAGCAATCAGCCCCAGCATTTT
TRBJ1-5 | NA | few | 13 | TRBV20-1 | CSARGSWDQPQHF | TGCAGTGCTAGGGGGAGTTGGGATCAGCCCCAGCATTTT
TRBJ2-7 | NA | NA | 15 | TRBV7-7 | CASSLDRGETYEQYF | TGTGCCAGCAGCTTAGACAGAGGGGAGACCTACGAGCAGTACTTC
TRBJ1-5 | NA | few | 14 | TRBV12-3/TRBV12-4 | CASSLSGVGQPQHF | TGTGCCAGCAGTTTATCAGGAGTCGGTCAGCCCCAGCATTTT
TRBJ1-4 | NA | few | 16 | TRBV7-2 | CASSLGWGAPQNKLFF | TGTGCCAGCAGCTTAGGATGGGGGGCCCCCCAGAACAAACTGTTTTTT
TRBJ2-5 | NA | medium-sized | 11 | TRBV5-1 | CASSSQETQYF | TGTGCCAGCAGCTCACAAGAGACCCAGTACTTC
TRBJ2-5 | TRBD2 | few | 16 | TRBV7-2 | CASSSGLAGGRGTQYF | TGTGCCAGCAGCTCGGGACTAGCGGGGGGGCGGGGGACCCAGTACTTC
TRBJ2-3 | NA | few | 16 | TRBV9 | CASSVRGMGRTDTQYF | TGTGCCAGCAGCGTACGCGGGATGGGACGCACAGATACGCAGTATTTT
TRBJ1-6 | NA | few | 16 | TRBV12-3/TRBV12-4 | CASSGHRSSYNSPLHF | TGTGCCAGCAGCGGCCACCGGAGCTCCTATAATTCACCCCTCCACTTT
TRBJ1-2 | NA | few | 13 | TRBV9 | CASSAIFGYGYTF | TGTGCCAGCAGCGCCATATTTGGGTATGGCTACACCTTC
TRBJ2-3 | TRBD2 | NA | 15 | TRBV6-2/TRBV6-3 | CASSYTSGGPHTQYF | TGTGCCAGCAGTTACACCAGCGGGGGACCCCATACGCAGTATTTT
TRBJ2-5 | NA | many | 14 | TRBV5-1 | CASSLEFRGETQYF | TGCGCCAGCAGCTTGGAGTTTCGGGGAGAGACCCAGTACTTC
TRBJ1-5 | NA | NA | 13 | TRBV21-1 | CASSKVRFQPQHF | TGTGCCAGCAGCAAAGTTCGGTTTCAGCCCCAGCATTTT
TRBJ2-7 | TRBD1 | few | 15 | TRBV5-5 | CASSRTGTGAYEQYF | TGTGCCAGCAGTCGGACCGGGACAGGGGCCTACGAGCAGTACTTC
TRBJ1-6 | NA | few | 14 | TRBV20-1 | CSARARDGYSPLHF | TGCAGTGCTAGAGCCCGGGACGGCTATTCACCCCTCCACTTT
TRBJ1-1 | NA | few | 13 | TRBV15 | CATSPTPNTEAFF | TGTGCCACCAGCCCGACACCGAACACTGAAGCTTTCTTT
TRBJ1-2 | NA | NA | 15 | TRBV4-2 | CASSLRPAGDYGYTF | TGTGCCAGCAGCCTCCGACCTGCAGGGGACTATGGCTACACCTTC
TRBJ1-1 | TRBD1 | NA | 13 | TRBV20-1 | CSARGQGDTEAFF | TGCAGTGCTAGAGGACAGGGGGACACTGAAGCTTTCTTT
TRBJ2-2 | NA | NA | 15 | TRBV12-3/TRBV12-4 | CASSLQRADTGELFF | TGTGCCAGCAGTTTACAGCGCGCAGACACCGGGGAGCTGTTTTTT
TRBJ2-5 | NA | few | 14 | TRBV6-6 | CASSYWGGQETQYF | TGTGCCAGCAGTTACTGGGGTGGACAAGAGACCCAGTACTTC
TRBJ1-1 | NA | NA | 17 | TRBV4-3 | CASSQVVESLRNTEAFF | TGCGCCAGCAGCCAAGTAGTGGAGAGCCTTAGGAACACTGAAGCTTTCTTT
TRBJ2-3 | TRBD2 | many | 14 | TRBV6-2/TRBV6-3 | CASRLAGNTDTQYF | TGTGCCAGCAGACTAGCGGGGAACACAGATACGCAGTATTTT
TRBJ2-3 | NA | NA | 14 | TRBV7-9 | CASSLTANADTQYF | TGTGCCAGCAGCTTAACAGCTAACGCAGATACGCAGTATTTT
TRBJ2-2 | NA | NA | 15 | TRBV6-5 | CASTPRGARTGELFF | TGTGCCAGCACCCCCCGGGGGGCGAGGACCGGGGAGCTGTTTTTT
TRBJ1-6 | NA | NA | 13 | TRBV12-3/TRBV12-4 | CASSLGRNSPLHF | TGTGCCAGCAGTTTAGGCCGTAATTCACCCCTCCACTTT
TRBJ2-2 | TRBD2 | NA | 16 | TRBV6-2/TRBV6-3 | CASRPLAGLNTGELFF | TGTGCCAGCAGACCCCTAGCGGGGCTAAACACCGGGGAGCTGTTTTTT
TRBJ1-1 | TRBD1 | once | 15 | TRBV5-1 | CASSYYRTGRSEAFF | TGCGCCAGCAGCTATTACCGGACAGGGAGGAGTGAAGCTTTCTTT
TRBJ2-1 | TRBD2 | NA | 15 | TRBV9 | CASSEPLAGGNEQFF | TGTGCCAGCAGCGAGCCCCTAGCGGGGGGCAATGAGCAGTTCTTC
TRBJ1-5 | NA | NA | 13 | TRBV20-1 | CSAFGSDNQPQHF | TGCAGCGCCTTTGGGTCCGACAATCAGCCCCAGCATTTT
TRBJ1-1 | TRBD1 | few | 13 | TRBV7-9 | CASSLKGAAEAFF | TGTGCCAGCAGCTTAAAGGGGGCCGCCGAAGCTTTCTTT
TRBJ2-3 | NA | NA | 13 | TRBV7-3 | CASSLGVGNTQYF | TGTGCCAGCAGCTTGGGCGTCGGGAATACGCAGTATTTT
TRBJ2-7 | TRBD2 | many | 13 | TRBV29-1 | CSVEPPGGYEQYF | TGCAGCGTTGAGCCCCCGGGGGGCTACGAGCAGTACTTC
TRBJ1-1 | NA | NA | 13 | TRBV10-3 | CAISDGERTEAFF | TGTGCCATCAGTGACGGGGAACGCACTGAAGCTTTCTTT
TRBJ2-2 | NA | NA | 13 | TRBV6-6 | CASSYSMEGELFF | TGTGCCAGCAGTTACTCGATGGAGGGGGAGCTGTTTTTT
TRBJ2-1 | TRBD1 | NA | 15 | TRBV3-1 | CASSLDRGRFGEQFF | TGTGCCAGCAGCTTGGACAGGGGGCGCTTTGGTGAGCAGTTCTTC
TRBJ2-5 | TRBD2 | NA | 11 | TRBV2 | CASAGEETQYF | TGTGCCAGCGCGGGGGAAGAGACCCAGTACTTC
TRBJ2-1 | TRBD2 | few | 16 | TRBV19 | CASSIDRLAGGNEQFF | TGTGCCAGTAGTATAGATCGTCTAGCGGGGGGCAATGAGCAGTTCTTC